This TCR beta chain is drawn from a study of blood T cell repertoires in COVID-19. The V end lost 0 bases, the J end lost 4 bases, and 11 bases lay between the germline ends. CDR3 length: 15 amino acids. The germline V gene encodes CDR1 SGHTS and CDR2 YDEGEE. Method: immunoSEQ multiplex PCR; TCRdb's copy keeps in-frame clones and lacks some. The sample lists 200,000 to 300,000 clones; about 68% were seen once. Sequenced material: peripheral blood. This clonotype was obtained from a woman older than 75 with acute or convalescent COVID-19. This rearrangement joins TRBV5-8 to TRBJ2-1, with D possibly being TRBD2 (5 bases). The CDR3 protein is CASSLARLAYNEQFF. The CDR3 DNA follows: TGTGCCAGCAGCTTGGCCCGTCTAGCTTACAATGAGCAGTTCTTC.